This is a list of T cell receptor beta chains from one sample in a study of response to subunit inactivated influenza vaccine. TCRdb called the RT-PCR reads again in MiXCR, with one record for every CDR3 protein. This table has some 850,000 distinct CDR3 sequences, around 18% appearing once. This material consisted of PBMCs from blood, taken less than 6 days after vaccination. These receptors came from a man aged 50 to 59 who received an inactivated influenza vaccine. Each CDR3 is given with its conserved first and last residue. D genes are given only for firm matches. Expanded clones are given a class, and other clones once, few, many or no size at all.

>TRBV29-1|TRBJ2-7|TRBD1|few
CSVGITTGTASYEQYF
TGCAGCGTTGGGATAACAACCGGGACAGCCTCCTACGAGCAGTACTTC
>TRBV7-9|TRBJ1-3|NA|NA
CASSASVGYGNTIYF
TGTGCCAGCAGCGCAAGTGTGGGATATGGAAACACCATATATTTT
>TRBV20-1|TRBJ1-1|NA|NA
CSASDGRYTEAFF
TGCAGTGCTAGCGACGGTAGATACACTGAAGCTTTCTTT
>TRBV4-3|TRBJ1-5|NA|NA
CASSPSRGLPQHF
TGCGCCAGCAGCCCCTCCCGGGGGCTGCCCCAGCATTTT
>TRBV7-8|TRBJ2-3|NA|few
CASSHQFGGTDTQYF
TGTGCCAGCAGTCACCAGTTTGGTGGCACAGATACGCAGTATTTT
>TRBV12-3/TRBV12-4|TRBJ2-5|TRBD2|few
CASSDPSGGATKTQYF
TGTGCCAGCAGTGATCCTAGCGGGGGGGCCACAAAGACCCAGTACTTC
>TRBV15|TRBJ2-1|NA|NA
CATSRDEYNEQFF
TGTGCCACCAGCAGAGATGAGTACAATGAGCAGTTCTTC
>TRBV12-3/TRBV12-4|TRBJ1-5|NA|many
CASSLRGYQPQHF
TGTGCCAGCAGTTTGAGGGGGTATCAGCCCCAGCATTTT
>TRBV20-1|TRBJ2-7|NA|NA
CSARVQVSSYEQYF
TGCAGTGCTAGAGTCCAAGTCAGTTCGTACGAGCAGTACTTC
>TRBV29-1|TRBJ2-1|TRBD2|few
CSAETSGKYNEQFF
TGCAGCGCCGAGACTAGCGGAAAATACAATGAGCAGTTCTTC
>TRBV10-3|TRBJ2-1|TRBD2|NA
CAISEWTSGANEQFF
TGTGCCATCAGTGAGTGGACTAGCGGGGCGAATGAGCAGTTCTTC
>TRBV20-1|TRBJ1-1|NA|NA
CSAADKVNTEAFF
TGCAGTGCTGCCGACAAGGTGAACACTGAAGCTTTCTTT
>TRBV7-9|TRBJ2-1|NA|few
CASSGTGGQNEQFF
TGTGCCAGCAGCGGTACCGGGGGGCAGAATGAGCAGTTCTTC
>TRBV9|TRBJ1-2|TRBD1|many
CASSVGTGEYGGYTF
TGTGCCAGCAGCGTAGGGACAGGGGAATACGGTGGCTACACCTTC
>TRBV30|TRBJ2-5|NA|NA
CAWSVYWGKETQYF
TGTGCCTGGAGTGTATATTGGGGAAAAGAGACCCAGTACTTC
>TRBV4-3|TRBJ2-1|NA|many
CASSQDMGTGLPYNEQFF
TGCGCCAGCAGCCAAGACATGGGGACGGGTCTTCCCTACAATGAGCAGTTCTTC
>TRBV12-3/TRBV12-4|TRBJ2-7|NA|few
CASSPPGHGEQYF
TGTGCCAGCAGTCCCCCGGGTCACGGCGAGCAGTACTTC
>TRBV20-1|TRBJ2-3|NA|NA
CSAIGRGTDTQYF
TGCAGTGCTATAGGTCGGGGCACAGATACGCAGTATTTT
>TRBV28|TRBJ1-6|NA|NA
CASSRLRENSPLHF
TGTGCCAGCAGCAGACTCAGGGAAAATTCACCCCTCCACTTT
>TRBV5-1|TRBJ2-5|NA|many
CASSHQMETQYF
TGCGCCAGCAGCCACCAGATGGAGACCCAGTACTTC
>TRBV15|TRBJ1-6|TRBD1|many
CATSSRLGQGYNSPLHF
TGTGCCACCAGCAGCCGACTGGGACAGGGCTATAATTCACCCCTCCACTTT
>TRBV6-6|TRBJ1-2|NA|few
CASIDRWNYGYTF
TGTGCCAGCATTGACAGGTGGAACTATGGCTACACCTTC
>TRBV20-1|TRBJ2-1|NA|NA
CSAGGRNYNEQFF
TGCAGTGCTGGGGGACGAAACTACAATGAGCAGTTCTTC
>TRBV6-5|TRBJ2-7|NA|few
CASSYSNPGDYEQYF
TGTGCCAGCAGTTACTCGAACCCAGGGGACTACGAGCAGTACTTC
>TRBV5-5|TRBJ1-4|NA|few
CASSFGGPNEKLFF
TGTGCCAGCAGCTTTGGGGGGCCTAATGAAAAACTGTTTTTT
>TRBV20-1|TRBJ2-2|TRBD2|many
CSARRLAVNTGELFF
TGCAGTGCTAGGAGGCTAGCGGTGAACACCGGGGAGCTGTTTTTT
>TRBV20-1|TRBJ2-7|TRBD1|few
CSARDPGQGPYEQYF
TGCAGTGCTAGAGACCCGGGACAGGGACCATACGAGCAGTACTTC
>TRBV15|TRBJ2-3|NA|few
CATSKLAGAGTDTQYF
TGTGCCACCAGCAAGCTTGCCGGGGCGGGCACAGATACGCAGTATTTT
>TRBV12-3/TRBV12-4|TRBJ1-1|NA|NA
CASSQGGLGEAFF
TGTGCCAGCAGTCAAGGGGGACTCGGTGAAGCTTTCTTT
>TRBV20-1|TRBJ2-2|NA|many
CSARLTGELFF
TGCAGTGCGAGACTCACCGGGGAGCTGTTTTTT
>TRBV20-1|TRBJ1-5|NA|NA
CSARDFRVQHQPQHF
TGCAGTGCTAGAGATTTCAGGGTTCAACATCAGCCCCAGCATTTT
>TRBV7-6|TRBJ2-1|NA|NA
CASSLTPGTTGEQFF
TGTGCCAGCAGCTTAACTCCAGGGACAACGGGTGAGCAGTTCTTC
>TRBV20-1|TRBJ2-7|TRBD2|many
CSARVGLAGLLYSYEQYF
TGCAGTGCTAGAGTAGGACTAGCGGGACTGCTTTACAGTTACGAGCAGTACTTC
>TRBV4-3|TRBJ2-7|TRBD1|NA
CASSLQTGQGAYEQYF
TGCGCCAGCAGCCTTCAAACGGGACAGGGGGCTTACGAGCAGTACTTC
>TRBV6-2/TRBV6-3|TRBJ2-7|NA|few
CASSYTSSASYEQYF
TGTGCCAGCAGTTATACATCTAGCGCCTCCTACGAGCAGTACTTC
>TRBV21-1|TRBJ2-5|NA|NA
CASRTKTQYF
TGTGCCAGCCGGACAAAGACCCAGTACTTC
>TRBV5-6|TRBJ2-5|NA|NA
CASSAPDREGWETQYF
TGTGCCAGCAGCGCCCCCGACAGGGAGGGGTGGGAGACCCAGTACTTC
>TRBV5-1|TRBJ2-5|TRBD1|NA
CASSLLGQTQETQYF
TGCGCCAGCAGCTTGTTGGGACAGACGCAAGAGACCCAGTACTTC
>TRBV20-1|TRBJ2-3|NA|NA
CSASDITRMRDTQYF
TGCAGTGCTAGCGACATTACTAGGATGCGGGATACGCAGTATTTT
>TRBV29-1|TRBJ2-5|NA|NA
CSVQQGRGWAQYF
TGCAGCGTTCAACAGGGTCGCGGGTGGGCCCAGTACTTC
>TRBV15|TRBJ1-5|NA|NA
CATSREPVSNQPQHF
TGTGCCACCAGCAGAGAGCCGGTTAGCAATCAGCCCCAGCATTTT
>TRBV20-1|TRBJ2-5|NA|few
CSARDATRETQYF
TGCAGTGCTAGAGATGCGACCCGGGAGACCCAGTACTTC
>TRBV7-2|TRBJ2-2|NA|few
CASRRLLTGFRTGELFF
TGTGCCAGCAGACGATTACTCACAGGGTTTCGCACCGGGGAGCTGTTTTTT
>TRBV30|TRBJ2-1|NA|few
CAWSVLSTSYNEQFF
TGTGCCTGGAGTGTACTGTCGACCTCCTACAATGAGCAGTTCTTC
>TRBV20-1|TRBJ2-5|NA|many
CSALSEGVQQETQYF
TGCAGTGCTCTCTCTGAGGGAGTCCAGCAAGAGACCCAGTACTTC
>TRBV10-3|TRBJ2-2|NA|many
CAIGRHTGELFF
TGTGCCATCGGCAGACACACCGGGGAGCTGTTTTTT
>TRBV6-1|TRBJ1-5|NA|NA
CASSEARGSNQPQHF
TGTGCCAGCAGTGAAGCGAGGGGTAGCAATCAGCCCCAGCATTTT
>TRBV3-1|TRBJ2-5|NA|few
CASSFRQGETQYF
TGTGCCAGCAGCTTCCGCCAAGGCGAGACCCAGTACTTC
>TRBV28|TRBJ2-5|NA|NA
CASSLRQDQETQYF
TGTGCCAGCAGTCTCCGACAGGACCAAGAGACCCAGTACTTC
>TRBV10-3|TRBJ2-5|NA|NA
CAIRRTEQETQYF
TGTGCCATCAGAAGGACAGAACAAGAGACCCAGTACTTC
>TRBV2|TRBJ2-3|TRBD2|few
CASTVGTSGGAQYF
TGTGCCAGCACGGTGGGGACTAGCGGAGGAGCGCAGTATTTT
>TRBV9|TRBJ2-7|NA|few
CASSVVGEEDEQYF
TGTGCCAGCAGCGTAGTCGGTGAGGAGGACGAGCAGTACTTC
>TRBV5-6|TRBJ1-5|NA|NA
CASSLRTAYSNQPQHF
TGTGCCAGCAGCTTGAGGACAGCCTATAGCAATCAGCCCCAGCATTTT